This T cell receptor beta chain was recovered during a study of siplizumab effects on memory and regulatory T cells (dated 2019 in TCRdb). About the study as a whole: The study examined how the anti-CD2 antibody siplizumab affects alloreactive T-cell subsets in allogeneic mixed lymphocyte reactions built from human PBMCs. What the study reported, not specific to this receptor: Siplizumab significantly lowered the cumulative frequency of alloreactive sequences that could be traced to unstimulated CD4+ memory T cells. A naive or memory phenotype could not be assigned to roughly 80-96% of proliferating CD4+ or CD8+ clones. Sequences below about 10^-5 frequency were poorly captured, so only a minor fraction of alloreactive clones could be mapped to unstimulated subsets. Greater diversity appeared to be present in unstimulated naive T cells than in memory T cells, and a substantial contribution to the alloresponse seemed to be made by naive cells. The suppressive function of proliferating Tregs from siplizumab cultures was not functionally confirmed. Among mappable alloreactive CD4+ clones, the Treg-derived fraction averaged approximately 66% with siplizumab versus around 29% in control reactions.

Reading the germline V gene gives CDR1 SNHLY and CDR2 FYNNEI. V is cut back by 4 bases and J by 3 bases, with 3 bases in the junction unmatched. The CDR3 has 14 amino acids, counting the end cysteine and phenylalanine. Here the CDR3 DNA is all that survives: 42 bases in frame from base 1. The library came from the immunoSEQ multiplex PCR assay. Each sample had some 10^5 TCR templates assayed by the deep sequencing platform. Genomic DNA extracted from sorted T cells was the material used for TCRbeta CDR3 sequencing. Turning to the authors' computational methods: The R programming language was used for the clonal analysis of the TCRbeta CDR3 data. Unstimulated samples were compared with post-reaction CFSE-low samples to define alloreactive CD4+ and CD8+ clones. By matching sequences to the repertoires of sorted unstimulated Treg and non-Treg cells, each alloreactive CD4+ clone was assigned a regulatory or non-regulatory origin. Drawn from immuneACCESS, this table holds only the in-frame rearrangements with V and J called that TCRdb kept. Clones are partly lost; checked studies trace under half to an unresolved V gene and leave the rest unexplained. V, J and clone size reflect that table, while D and trimming were determined from the DNA. The sample profile shows about 100,000 clones; about 91% of them were found once. The ten largest clones represent 0.55% to 0.95% of the sample.

Turning to this clone: Its antigen remains unidentified. One base away there is no much larger clone; base qualities are not given.

Sorted unstimulated T cells and proliferating T cells recovered from mixed lymphocyte reactions were subjected to TCRbeta CDR3 sequencing. Fresh whole blood from ten to eleven HLA-typed healthy donors served as the source for isolating PBMCs. To map where alloreactive clones came from, unstimulated CD4+ regulatory T cells were FACS-sorted. This sequence uses TRBV2 and TRBJ1-1; TRBD1 lines up with 9 middle nucleotides. This TCR derives from a human donor in good health. The source material was Tregs sorted from blood. For the CDR3, the sequence is CASSGGQGHTEAFF. The bases are TGTGCCAGCAGTGGGGGACAGGGTCACACTGAAGCTTTCTTT.